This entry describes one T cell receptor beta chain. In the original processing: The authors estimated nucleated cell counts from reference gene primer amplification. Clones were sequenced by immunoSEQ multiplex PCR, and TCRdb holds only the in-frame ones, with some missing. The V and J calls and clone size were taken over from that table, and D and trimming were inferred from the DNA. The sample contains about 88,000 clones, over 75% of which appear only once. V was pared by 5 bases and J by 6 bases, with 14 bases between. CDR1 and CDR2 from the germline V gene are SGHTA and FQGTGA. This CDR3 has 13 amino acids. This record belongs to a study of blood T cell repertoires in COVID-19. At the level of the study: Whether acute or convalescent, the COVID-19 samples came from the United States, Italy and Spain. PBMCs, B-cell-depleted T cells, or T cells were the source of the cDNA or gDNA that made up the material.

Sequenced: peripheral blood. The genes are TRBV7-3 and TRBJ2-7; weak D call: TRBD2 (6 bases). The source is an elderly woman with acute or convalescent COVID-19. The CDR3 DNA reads TGTGCCAGCAGCGCTCGCATGGGGGGCGAGCAGTACTTC. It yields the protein CASSARMGGEQYF.